Presented here are 18 T cell receptor beta chains from one specimen sequenced in a study of shared clonotypes between healthy human individuals (dated by TCRdb to about 2020). Preparation of the library involved the immunoSEQ multiplex PCR assay. TCRdb carries this immuneACCESS record with in-frame sequences only. Its versions omit some clonotypes, under half of them owing to an unresolved V gene in the studies checked, with the rest unexplained. The sample table records 2 million or so clones; roughly 95% of these occur just once. 0.1% to 0.15% of the sample rests with the top ten. The sequenced sample was naive CD4+ T cells sorted from blood. The sample's cell subset or site label, in plain terms: CD45RA+ positively selected. These TCRs come from a man between 18 and 35 years old in good health.

V and J are TRBV6-5 and TRBJ2-3; unclear D gene. The CDR3 length is 12 residues. In germline, CDR1 is MNHEY, CDR2 SVGAGI. V was clipped by 4 bases and J by 4 bases, with 6 bases between them. Here the CDR3 DNA reads TGTGCCAGCAGTTCGCCGCCAGATACGCAGTATTTT. This codes for CASSSPPDTQYF.

The gene calls are TRBV6-5 and TRBJ2-5; 7 bases align to TRBD1. The CDR3 extends over 15 amino acids. The trim removed 7 bases at V and 0 bases at J, leaving 8 bases unmatched. Germline CDR1 MNHEY, CDR2 SVGAGI. This CDR3 is CASKGAWRDQETQYF. In DNA form, the CDR3 reads TGTGCCAGCAAGGGGGCCTGGCGGGACCAAGAGACCCAGTACTTC.

Comment on this clone: A single base separates this from a much larger clone, so it may be a read error. This same CDR3 is encoded by further DNA sequences in the sample. The rearrangement joins TRBV7-8 to TRBJ2-5; D unresolved. V was cut by 3 bases and J by 3 bases, with 2 bases left in between. The CDR3 spans 11 residues. The germline CDR1 and CDR2 sequences are SGHVS and FQNEAQ. As DNA, the CDR3 is TGTGCCAGCAGCTTGAAAGAGACCCAGTACTTC. Encoded protein: CASSLKETQYF.

CDR3 sequence reads: CAISERQGADSPLHF. The CDR3 DNA reads as TGTGCCATCAGTGAGAGGCAGGGGGCTGATTCACCCCTCCACTTT. The rearrangement joins TRBV10-3 to TRBJ1-6, with 8 bases that match TRBD1. The J segment lost 8 bases and the V segment lost 2 bases, leaving 5 bases of the junction unmatched. Germline CDR1 is ENHRY and CDR2 is SYGVKD. The CDR3 totals 15 residues.

The rearrangement links TRBV5-4 to TRBJ1-2; 8 positions agree with TRBD1. Germline lookup yields CDR1 SGHNT and CDR2 YYREEE (reference sequence). J lost 7 bases, V lost 4 bases, and 6 bases had no gene match. This CDR3 has 13 amino acids. The CDR3: CASSQGQAFGYTF. The CDR3 DNA reads as TGTGCCAGCAGCCAGGGACAGGCTTTTGGCTACACCTTC.

The chain is built from TRBV6-1 and TRBJ1-5, with 7 bases identical to TRBD1. Germline loops: CDR1 MNHNS, CDR2 SASEGT. The V gene end was trimmed by 5 bases and the J gene end by 3 bases; junction bases not matched to a gene: 4. The CDR3 loop spans 14 amino acids. The CDR3 DNA is TGTGCCAGCAGTTTCGGGACAGTCAATCAGCCCCAGCATTTT. It specifies CASSFGTVNQPQHF.

CDR3 in amino acids: CASSFGQGLTDTQYF. Here the CDR3 DNA reads TGTGCCAGCAGCTTCGGACAGGGACTCACAGATACGCAGTATTTT. V is TRBV7-8 and J is TRBJ2-3; 8 bases align to TRBD1. CDR1 and CDR2 from the germline V gene are SGHVS and FQNEAQ. This CDR3 spans 15 amino acids. V lost 3 bases and J lost 2; bases outside the gene matches: 4.

The chain carries TRBV27 and TRBJ1-1; 7 bases line up with TRBD1. The CDR3 sequence is 15 residues long. V lost 3 bases, J lost 6 bases, and 10 bases stayed unmatched. CDR1 and CDR2 (germline): MNHEY, SMNVEV (reference sequence). CDR3 protein: CASSFSFRGGAEAFF. As DNA, the CDR3 is TGTGCCAGCAGTTTTAGTTTCAGGGGGGGGGCTGAAGCTTTCTTT.

This chain joins TRBV6-6 and TRBJ1-6, with TRBD1 matching over 7 bases. The CDR3 runs to 15 residues. Germline trimming cut 2 bases from V and 7 bases from J; bases unmatched to any gene: 5. Germline values: CDR1 MNHNY, CDR2 SVGAGI (reference sequence). In DNA, the CDR3 is TGTGCCAGCAGTTACCAGACAGGGCAGAATTCACCCCTCCACTTT. Its translation is CASSYQTGQNSPLHF.

The gene calls are TRBV5-5 and TRBJ2-5; TRBD2 is a possible D gene (5 bases). The J call may be in error: the DNA end matches TRBJ2-7 better. The CDR3 contains 15 residues. Germline lookup yields CDR1 SGHKS and CDR2 YYEKEE (reference sequence). Here the CDR3 DNA reads TGTGCCAGCAGCGTGGGTGCCGGGATCTCCTACGAGCAGTACTTC. Translating it yields CASSVGAGISYEQYF.

The chain carries TRBV4-3 and TRBJ2-7; 11 nucleotides match TRBD2. This CDR3 region has 19 residues. The germline gives CDR1 LGHNA, CDR2 YSLEER. With V trimmed by 0 bases and J by 0 bases, 10 bases remained unmatched. The CDR3 DNA reads as TGCGCCAGCAGCCAAGACTATACTAGCGGGAGTGCCAGCTCCTACGAGCAGTACTTC. As protein: CASSQDYTSGSASSYEQYF.

The V call is TRBV10-3, the J call TRBJ1-4; no clear D. Trimming cost V 0 bases and J 7 bases, with 6 bases left between them. The CDR3 runs 13 residues. Germline CDR1 is ENHRY and CDR2 is SYGVKD. The CDR3 reads CAISESRSEKLFF. For the CDR3, the DNA is TGTGCCATCAGTGAGTCGAGGTCTGAAAAACTGTTTTTT.

The chain uses TRBV27 and TRBJ1-3; no clear D gene. Germline CDR1 reads MNHEY; CDR2 reads SMNVEV (reference sequence). There are 11 residues in the CDR3. Deletions cut 7 bases from V and 4 bases from J, with 5 bases between. CDR3 loop: CASKRGNTIYF. CDR3 in DNA: TGTGCCAGCAAACGGGGAAACACCATATATTTT.

V is TRBV6-1 and J is TRBJ1-1; 7 nucleotides agree with TRBD1. The germline V gene has CDR1 MNHNS and CDR2 SASEGT. This CDR3 spans 14 amino acids. The trim removed 2 bases at V and 4 bases at J, leaving 4 bases unmatched. For the CDR3, the DNA is TGTGCCAGCAGTGAAAAGGGACAGAGCACTGAAGCTTTCTTT. Amino acids: CASSEKGQSTEAFF.

This clone came up once. The chain combines TRBV28 with TRBJ2-7; D remains ambiguous. CDR1 is MDHEN and CDR2 is SYDVKM in the germline V gene. Trimming took 11 bases from V and 4 from J, leaving 12 bases between them. The CDR3 spans 11 residues. The CDR3 spells CAVLIQYEQYF. Here the CDR3 DNA reads TGTGCCGTTCTCATACAGTACGAGCAGTACTTC.

The chain carries TRBV30 and TRBJ2-3; TRBD2 matches at 8 bases. The CDR3 length is 15 residues. The junction had 5 bases not matched to a gene; V was cut back by 2 bases and J by 1 base. CDR1 is GTSNPN, CDR2 SVGIG, per germline (reference sequence). The CDR3 DNA sequence: TGTGCCTGGAGTTTAGCGGGGCACGGCACAGATACGCAGTATTTT. Protein sequence: CAWSLAGHGTDTQYF.

The V gene is TRBV9, the J gene TRBJ2-1, with TRBD1 matching 11 bases. CDR1 SGDLS and CDR2 YYNGEE come from the germline V gene. V lost 0 bases to trimming and J lost 7 bases; unmatched junction nucleotides: 3. There are 15 residues in the CDR3. The CDR3 here is CASSVEDRGQNEQFF. The DNA of the CDR3 is TGTGCCAGCAGCGTAGAGGACAGGGGGCAAAATGAGCAGTTCTTC.

This clone was seen once. J is TRBJ1-5 and V is TRBV25-1; D possibly corresponds to TRBD1 (5 bases). CDR3 length: 16 amino acids. V was clipped by 7 bases and J by 1 base, with 17 bases between them. Germline V gene sequence: CDR1 MGHDK, CDR2 SYGVNS. DNA for the CDR3: TGTGCCAGCACCAAACATCTCCAGGGAAGCAATCAGCCCCAGCATTTT. As protein: CASTKHLQGSNQPQHF. The full variable domain, completed using reference TRBV25-1 and TRBJ1-5, is EADIYQTPRYLVIGTGKKITLECSQTMGHDKMYWYQQDPGMELHLIHYSYGVNSTEKGDLSSESTVSRIRTEHFPLTLESARPSHTSQYLCASTKHLQGSNQPQHFGDGTRLSIL.